This T cell receptor (beta chain) was recovered during a study of early T cells in non-severe SARS-CoV-2 infection. Across the whole study: It was bulk RNA from unsorted whole blood that was sequenced, and the chains were unpaired.

This clonotype was counted at least ten times. As yet, its antigen is unknown. Germline V gene data show CDR1 as SEHNR and CDR2 as FQNEAQ (reference sequence). The V end was cut by 5 bases, the J end by 5 bases, with 7 bases between. There are 12 residues in the CDR3. The study, taken as a whole, reports: Using VDJdb, the matching emphasized anti-spike CD8 responses while missing private and CD4 specificities.

MiXCR, applied by TCRdb to the 5' RACE reads, yields one record per CDR3 protein. This sample has approximately 26,000 distinct CDR3 sequences, with about 4.6% found just once. V is TRBV7-9 and J is TRBJ2-1; D uncertain. The TCR was taken from an adult who was a healthcare worker with PCR-confirmed SARS-CoV-2 infection or an uninfected control (not recorded which). The sample was whole blood. CDR3 in DNA: TGTGCCAGCAGCCACCCTGACAATGAGCAGTTCTTC. Amino acid sequence: CASSHPDNEQFF.